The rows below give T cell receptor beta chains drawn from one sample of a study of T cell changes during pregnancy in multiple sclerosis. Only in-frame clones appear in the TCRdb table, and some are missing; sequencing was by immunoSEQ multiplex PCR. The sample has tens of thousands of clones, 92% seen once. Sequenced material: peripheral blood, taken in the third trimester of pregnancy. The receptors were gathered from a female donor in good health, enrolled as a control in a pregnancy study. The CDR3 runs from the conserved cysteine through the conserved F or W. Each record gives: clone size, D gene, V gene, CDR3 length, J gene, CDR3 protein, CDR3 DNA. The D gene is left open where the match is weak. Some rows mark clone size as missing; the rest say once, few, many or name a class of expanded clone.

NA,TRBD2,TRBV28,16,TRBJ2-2,CASTPGGRVNTGELFF,TGTGCCAGCACCCCCGGGGGGAGGGTGAACACCGGGGAGCTGTTTTTT
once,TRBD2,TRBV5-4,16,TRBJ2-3,CASSRPTSGVGDTQYF,TGTGCCAGCAGCCGACCAACTAGCGGGGTGGGAGATACGCAGTATTTT
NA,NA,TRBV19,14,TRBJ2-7,CASSIRGAGNEQYF,TGTGCCAGTAGTATCAGGGGGGCAGGAAACGAGCAGTACTTC
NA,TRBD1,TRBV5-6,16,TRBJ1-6,CASRGQGDSYNSPLHF,TGTGCCAGCAGGGGACAGGGAGACTCCTATAATTCACCCCTCCACTTT
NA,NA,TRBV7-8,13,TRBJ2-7,CASSLVREYEQYF,TGTGCCAGCAGCTTAGTCAGGGAATACGAGCAGTACTTC
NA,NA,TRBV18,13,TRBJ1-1,CASSREGGTEAFF,TGTGCCAGCTCACGAGAGGGAGGCACTGAAGCTTTCTTT
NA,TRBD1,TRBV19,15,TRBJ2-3,CASSVRDRGTDTQYF,TGTGCCAGTAGTGTCCGGGACAGGGGCACAGATACGCAGTATTTT
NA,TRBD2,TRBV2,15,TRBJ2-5,CASSEPYGGAETQYF,TGTGCCAGCAGTGAACCATACGGGGGGGCAGAGACCCAGTACTTC
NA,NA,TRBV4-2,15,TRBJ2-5,CASSQVAGRAGTQYF,TGTGCCAGCAGCCAAGTGGCGGGGCGTGCGGGGACCCAGTACTTC
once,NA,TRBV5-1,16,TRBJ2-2,CASSLIRTANTGELFF,TGCGCCAGCAGCTTGATTCGGACAGCGAACACCGGGGAGCTGTTTTTT
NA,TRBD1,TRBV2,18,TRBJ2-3,CASSLLRPIGTGTDTQYF,TGTGCCAGCAGTCTTCTCCGGCCGATCGGGACAGGGACAGATACGCAGTATTTT
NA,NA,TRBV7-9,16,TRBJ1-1,CASSLGMGPGNTEAFF,TGTGCCAGCAGCTTAGGGATGGGGCCGGGGAACACTGAAGCTTTCTTT
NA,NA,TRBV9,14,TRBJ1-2,CASSVLSGSLGYTF,TGTGCCAGCAGCGTCTTGTCAGGGTCGCTTGGCTACACCTTC
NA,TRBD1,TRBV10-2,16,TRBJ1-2,CASSLDSGGHPYGYTF,TGCGCCAGCAGTTTGGATTCAGGGGGGCACCCCTATGGCTACACCTTC
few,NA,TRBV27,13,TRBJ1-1,CASSRQENTEAFF,TGTGCCAGCAGTCGACAGGAGAACACTGAAGCTTTCTTT
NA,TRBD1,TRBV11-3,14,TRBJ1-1,CASSLRQGDTEAFF,TGTGCCAGCAGCCTCCGACAGGGGGACACTGAAGCTTTCTTT
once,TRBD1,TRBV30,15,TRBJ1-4,CAWTKGQGPYEKLFF,TGTGCCTGGACGAAAGGACAGGGGCCGTATGAAAAACTGTTTTTT
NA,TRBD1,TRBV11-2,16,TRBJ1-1,CASSLLPGTVNTEAFF,TGTGCCAGCAGCCTACTACCCGGGACAGTAAACACTGAAGCTTTCTTT
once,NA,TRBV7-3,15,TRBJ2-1,CASSLYKGVYSEQFF,TGTGCCAGCAGCTTGTATAAAGGGGTCTACAGTGAGCAGTTCTTC
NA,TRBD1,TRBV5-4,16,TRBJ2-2,CASSPWTGAFTGELFF,TGTGCCAGCAGCCCGTGGACAGGGGCCTTCACCGGGGAGCTGTTTTTT
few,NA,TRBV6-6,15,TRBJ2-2,CASSPINQRTGELFF,TGTGCCAGCAGTCCAATCAATCAGCGGACCGGGGAGCTGTTTTTT
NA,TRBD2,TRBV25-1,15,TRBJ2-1,CASSWTSGYYNEQFF,TGTGCCAGCAGTTGGACTAGCGGATACTACAATGAGCAGTTCTTC
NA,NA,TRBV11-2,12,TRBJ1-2,CASSFPGYGYTF,TGTGCCAGCAGCTTTCCAGGGTATGGCTACACCTTC
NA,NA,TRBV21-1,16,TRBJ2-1,CASSKVLVLTYNEQFF,TGTGCCAGCAGCAAAGTCCTAGTTCTCACCTACAATGAGCAGTTCTTC
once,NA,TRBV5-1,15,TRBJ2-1,CASSQTGWGVGEQFF,TGCGCCAGCAGCCAGACGGGGTGGGGAGTTGGTGAGCAGTTCTTC
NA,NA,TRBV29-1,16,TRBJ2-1,CSVVSPQAGAFNEQFF,TGCAGCGTTGTAAGCCCCCAAGCAGGCGCCTTCAATGAGCAGTTCTTC
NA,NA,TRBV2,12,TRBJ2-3,CASTQNTDTQYF,TGTGCCAGCACACAGAACACAGATACGCAGTATTTT
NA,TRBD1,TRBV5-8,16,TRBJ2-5,CASSNDPGQGSETQYF,TGTGCCAGCAGTAATGACCCGGGACAGGGGTCGGAGACCCAGTACTTC
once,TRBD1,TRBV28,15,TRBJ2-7,CASSLTGGFSYEQYF,TGTGCCAGCAGTTTGACAGGGGGATTCTCCTACGAGCAGTACTTC
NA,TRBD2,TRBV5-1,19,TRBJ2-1,CASSLLRSLAGGIYNEQFF,TGCGCCAGCAGCTTGCTACGGTCACTAGCGGGAGGAATCTACAATGAGCAGTTCTTC
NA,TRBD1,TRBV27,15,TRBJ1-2,CASSHRGRRDYGYTF,TGTGCCAGCAGTCACAGGGGGCGGAGGGACTATGGCTACACCTTC
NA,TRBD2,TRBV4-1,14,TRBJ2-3,CASSQEGGPDTQYF,TGCGCCAGCAGCCAAGAGGGAGGGCCAGATACGCAGTATTTT
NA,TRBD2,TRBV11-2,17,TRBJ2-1,CASRDSVAGANPHEQFF,TGTGCCAGCAGGGACTCGGTAGCGGGAGCAAACCCCCATGAGCAGTTCTTC
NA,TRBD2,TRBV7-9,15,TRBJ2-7,CASSADSGAPYEQYF,TGTGCCAGCAGCGCAGATAGCGGGGCCCCCTACGAGCAGTACTTC
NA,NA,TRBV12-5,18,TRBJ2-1,CASGLVSSPGASYNEQFF,TGTGCTAGTGGTTTGGTATCATCTCCAGGGGCCTCCTACAATGAGCAGTTCTTC
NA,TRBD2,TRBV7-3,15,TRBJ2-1,CASSFGSGSYNEQFF,TGTGCCAGCAGCTTTGGTAGCGGGAGTTACAATGAGCAGTTCTTC
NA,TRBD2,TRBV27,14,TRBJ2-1,CASSSSGIDNEQFF,TGTGCCAGCAGTTCCAGCGGGATCGACAATGAGCAGTTCTTC
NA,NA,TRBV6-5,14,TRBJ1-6,CASSRWTENSPLHF,TGTGCCAGCAGCCGTTGGACAGAGAATTCACCCCTCCACTTT
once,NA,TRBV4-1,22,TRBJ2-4,CASSQEGRLGRPPHESKNIQYF,TGCGCCAGCAGCCAAGAAGGGAGGCTGGGTCGGCCCCCACACGAGTCCAAAAACATTCAGTACTTC
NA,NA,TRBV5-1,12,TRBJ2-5,CASSLVLETQYF,TGCGCCAGCAGCTTGGTACTCGAGACCCAGTACTTC
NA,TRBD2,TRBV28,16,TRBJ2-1,CASSFRVASGTDEQFF,TGTGCCAGCAGTTTTCGAGTGGCTAGCGGGACCGATGAGCAGTTCTTC
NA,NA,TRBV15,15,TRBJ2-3,CATSRYRDGTDTQYF,TGTGCCACCAGCAGATACAGGGATGGGACAGATACGCAGTATTTT
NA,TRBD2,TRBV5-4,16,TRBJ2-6,CASSPETSPRGNVLTF,TGTGCCAGCAGCCCGGAGACTAGCCCCCGAGGCAACGTCCTGACTTTC
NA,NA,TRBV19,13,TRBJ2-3,CASSTMSPDTQYF,TGTGCCAGTTCAACAATGTCCCCGGATACGCAGTATTTT
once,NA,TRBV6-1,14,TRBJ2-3,CASQPGQTFNTQYF,TGTGCCAGCCAACCGGGACAAACCTTTAATACGCAGTATTTT
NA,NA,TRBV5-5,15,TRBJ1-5,CASSRRRGPNQPQHF,TGTGCCAGCAGCCGACGAAGAGGGCCGAATCAGCCCCAGCATTTT
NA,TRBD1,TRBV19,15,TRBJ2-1,CASRQGATAQNEQFF,TGTGCCAGTAGGCAGGGGGCTACCGCCCAAAATGAGCAGTTCTTC
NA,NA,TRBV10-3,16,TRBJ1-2,CAISERGGERSYGYTF,TGTGCCATCAGTGAGAGAGGAGGGGAAAGGAGCTATGGCTACACCTTC
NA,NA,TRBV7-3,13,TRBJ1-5,CASSLSRDQPQHF,TGTGCCAGCAGCTTAAGCAGGGATCAGCCCCAGCATTTT
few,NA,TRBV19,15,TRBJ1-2,CASSIGQGQIYGYTF,TGTGCCAGTAGTATAGGGCAGGGGCAGATATATGGCTACACCTTC
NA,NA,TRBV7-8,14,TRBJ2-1,CASSPLPLVLEQFF,TGTGCCAGCAGCCCCCTTCCACTAGTACTTGAGCAGTTCTTC
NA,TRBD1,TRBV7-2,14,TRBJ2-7,CASSWDRLAYEQYF,TGTGCCAGCAGCTGGGACAGGTTGGCCTACGAGCAGTACTTC
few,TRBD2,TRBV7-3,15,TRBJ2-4,CASSQEAGAAYIQYF,TGTGCCAGCAGCCAGGAAGCGGGAGCTGCGTACATTCAGTACTTC
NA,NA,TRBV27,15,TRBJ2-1,CASSFGSGTDNEQFF,TGTGCCAGCAGTTTTGGGTCCGGGACTGACAATGAGCAGTTCTTC
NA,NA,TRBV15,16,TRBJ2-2,CATSRYDSPNTGELFF,TGTGCCACCAGCAGATACGACTCGCCGAACACCGGGGAGCTGTTTTTT